The 21 T cell receptor beta chains below were found in one sample sequenced in a study of T cells in Graves' hyperthyroidism and ophthalmopathy. The CDR3 regions of TCR beta were amplified from RNA transcripts. Primed by the HTBI set, a first-round RT-PCR was run on the TCR CDR3. MiXCR, applied by TCRdb to the multiplex PCR reads, yields one record per CDR3 protein. The table shows a few hundred thousand distinct CDR3 sequences, with roughly 15% occurring only once. Specimen: blood. The receptors were gathered from a woman aged 25 to 45 with Graves' ophthalmopathy.

This clonotype was counted only a few times. This chain connects TRBV5-1 to TRBJ2-3; 7 bases are a match to TRBD2. The CDR3 covers 14 residues. Trimming at V came to 5 bases and at J to 4 bases, leaving 7 bases not matched to a gene. Germline CDR1 SGHRS, CDR2 YFSETQ. For the CDR3, the DNA is TGCGCCAGCAGGGCGGGGGTAGGGTCAGATACGCAGTATTTT. Amino acid sequence: CASRAGVGSDTQYF.

The chain is built from TRBV7-3 and TRBJ2-7, with D hard to call. This CDR3 is built from 12 residues. Germline CDR1 SGHTA, CDR2 FQGTGA. Deletions cut 1 base from V and 9 bases from J, with 10 bases between. The CDR3 nucleotides are TGTGCCAGCAGCTTAAGTCCGGGTGTGCAGTACTTC. Translating it yields CASSLSPGVQYF.

The table lists this clonotype with many counts. The gene calls are TRBV3-1 and TRBJ2-1; the D is unclear. The germline V gene encodes CDR1 LGHDT and CDR2 YNNKEL (reference sequence). This CDR3 region has 13 residues. V lost 1 base and J 7 bases, leaving 8 bases between the germline ends. Written as DNA, the CDR3 is TGTGCCAGCAGCCAAGGACGACTTAATGAGCAGTTCTTC. Its protein product is CASSQGRLNEQFF.

In its sample, this clonotype was seen many times. The rearrangement links TRBV7-9 to TRBJ2-1; 7 bases map to TRBD2. This CDR3 has 15 residues. The germline V gene encodes CDR1 SEHNR and CDR2 FQNEAQ (reference sequence). Unmatched junction bases numbered 9, after V lost 3 bases and J lost 7 bases. CDR3 DNA: TGTGCCAGCAGCTTGGGAGGGATCGCTCTTAATGAGCAGTTCTTC. It codes for CASSLGGIALNEQFF.

This clonotype has ten or more counts. The rearrangement joins TRBV12-3 or TRBV12-4 to TRBJ2-2; D gene unclear. The length of the CDR3 is 14 residues. Trimming cost V 1 base and J 6 bases, with 9 bases left between them. The CDR3 sequence is CASSLEGGAGELFF. The CDR3 nucleotides read TGTGCCAGCAGTTTAGAAGGCGGTGCCGGGGAGCTGTTTTTT.

This clonotype has ten or more counts. This chain joins TRBV7-8 and TRBJ1-1; maybe TRBD1 (5 bases). Looked up from germline, CDR1 is SGHVS and CDR2 is FQNEAQ. CDR3 length: 19 residues. V lost 2 bases, J lost 0 bases, and 22 bases lay in between. CDR3 sequence: CASSLKKKVRKGMNTEAFF. The CDR3 DNA sequence: TGTGCCAGCAGCTTAAAAAAAAAGGTCCGAAAGGGGATGAACACTGAAGCTTTCTTT.

This clonotype was counted many times. The chain combines TRBV27 with TRBJ2-2; possibly TRBD2 for D (7 bases). From germline, CDR1 is MNHEY and CDR2 SMNVEV (reference sequence). V shed 6 bases and J shed 5 bases, with 16 bases lying between them. The CDR3 is made up of 15 amino acids. The CDR3 coding sequence is TGTGCCAGCAGCCAAAACGGGGGGCCGACCGGGGAGCTGTTTTTT. Residues: CASSQNGGPTGELFF.

This clonotype showed up many times. The chain joins TRBV30 to TRBJ1-6, with 7 bases identical to TRBD1. Germline V gene lookup returns CDR1 GTSNPN and CDR2 SVGIG (reference sequence). V shed 3 bases, J shed 8 bases, and the junction held 7 bases outside the gene matches. The CDR3 length is 14 residues. As DNA, the CDR3 is TGTGCCTGGAGCGGGGACAGAAACTATTCACCCCTCCACTTT. As protein: CAWSGDRNYSPLHF.

This clonotype was seen repeatedly, ten times or more. The chain has TRBV2 and TRBJ2-3; 7 bases line up with TRBD2. With V trimmed by 5 bases and J by 6 bases, 11 bases remained unmatched. Germline loops: CDR1 SNHLY, CDR2 FYNNEI. The CDR3 runs to 15 residues. This CDR3 reads CASSTGTTTSDTQYF. In DNA, the CDR3 is TGTGCCAGCAGTACCGGGACTACGACATCGGATACGCAGTATTTT. The whole variable domain, filled in from reference TRBV2 and TRBJ2-3, reads EPEVTQTPSHQVTQMGQEVILRCVPISNHLYFYWYRQILGQKVEFLVSFYNNEISEKSEIFDDQFSVERPDGSNFTLKIRSTKLEDSAMYFCASSTGTTTSDTQYFGPGTRLTVL.

This clonotype was detected many times. CDR3 bases: TGTGCCAGCAGTTTGACAGACAATCAGCCCCAGCATTTT. This translates into CASSLTDNQPQHF. The chain joins TRBV12-3 or TRBV12-4 to TRBJ1-5, with D possibly being TRBD1 (5 bases). The CDR3 has 13 residues. The germline V and J ends were trimmed by 3 bases and 3 bases, with 6 bases remaining between them.

This clonotype was recorded at least ten times. The chain carries TRBV30 and TRBJ2-1; D unresolved. The ends were cut back, 4 bases at V and 1 base at J, with 11 bases in the middle. Germline values: CDR1 GTSNPN, CDR2 SVGIG (reference sequence). CDR3 length equals 14 residues. This CDR3 reads CAWIGEASYNEQFF. The CDR3 nucleotides are TGTGCCTGGATCGGTGAGGCGTCCTACAATGAGCAGTTCTTC.

This clonotype came up many times. The chain carries TRBV27 and TRBJ2-1; either TRBD1 or TRBD2 may fit D (5 bases each). This CDR3 has 14 residues. The V and J ends lost 3 bases and 5 bases respectively, with 11 bases between them. Germline V gene lookup returns CDR1 MNHEY and CDR2 SMNVEV (reference sequence). DNA for the CDR3: TGTGCCAGCAGTTTCCAGGGACGACACAATGAGCAGTTCTTC. Its protein product is CASSFQGRHNEQFF.

The rearrangement joins TRBV11-2 to TRBJ2-5; 11 bases line up with TRBD2. In germline, CDR1 is SGHAT, CDR2 FQNNGV. V dropped 1 base and J dropped 5; count of bases not matched to a gene: 9. The CDR3 has 17 amino acids. The CDR3 reads CASSLALAGGGQETQYF. In nucleotides, the CDR3 is TGTGCCAGCAGCTTAGCCCTAGCGGGGGGCGGGCAGGAGACCCAGTACTTC.

This clonotype showed up many times. The V gene is TRBV11-2, the J gene TRBJ2-5; 11 bases fit TRBD2. Germline CDR1 is SGHAT and CDR2 is FQNNGV. After removal of 6 bases from V and 1 base from J, the junction contained 7 bases not matched to a gene. This CDR3 is built from 16 residues. The CDR3 sequence is CASSSGTSGLQETQYF. The DNA for the CDR3 is TGTGCCAGCAGTTCTGGGACTAGCGGACTCCAAGAGACCCAGTACTTC.

The chain carries TRBV19 and TRBJ2-3; D is uncertain. CDR1 and CDR2 (germline): LNHDA, SQIVND (reference sequence). Trimming removed 8 bases at V and 2 bases at J, with 14 bases between. This CDR3 contains 14 residues. CDR3 in DNA: TGTGCCAGTTCCCAGACGGTAAACACAGATACGCAGTATTTT. It encodes CASSQTVNTDTQYF.

This clonotype was detected many times. The V call is TRBV19, the J call TRBJ1-1, with D maybe TRBD1 (6 bases). Trimming stripped 7 bases from V and 3 bases from J, with 15 bases between. There are 14 residues in the CDR3. Germline CDR1 is LNHDA and CDR2 is SQIVND (reference sequence). CDR3 sequence (DNA): TGTGCCAGTAAGGTCAGGGGCGAATACACTGAAGCTTTCTTT. This codes for CASKVRGEYTEAFF.

The V and J genes are TRBV12-3 or TRBV12-4 and TRBJ2-3, with D tentatively TRBD2 (7 bases). This CDR3 is 17 amino acids long. V lost 3 bases to trimming and J lost 6 bases, with 22 bases between them. Here the CDR3 DNA reads TGTGCCAGCAGTTTTCTTTTTAACACTCGGGGGGCGGATACGCAGTATTTT. Encoded protein: CASSFLFNTRGADTQYF.

This clonotype was picked up many times. The J gene is TRBJ1-6, the V gene TRBV2; possibly TRBD1 for D (6 bases). Germline V gene sequence: CDR1 SNHLY, CDR2 FYNNEI. Between the trimmed V and J ends, which lost 6 bases and 9 bases, there was a span of 21 bases. The CDR3 runs to 16 residues. The CDR3, as DNA: TGTGCCAGCAGAAAGACCACAGGGTTAATCAGTTCACCCCTCCACTTT. Protein sequence: CASRKTTGLISSPLHF.

Ten or more counts support this clonotype. The V and J genes are TRBV27 and TRBJ1-1, with D maybe TRBD1 (5 bases). V was cut by 7 bases and J by 4 bases, with 16 bases left in between. Per germline, CDR1 MNHEY and CDR2 SMNVEV (reference sequence). The CDR3 runs 14 residues. The CDR3 protein is CASKWRGLGTEAFF. The CDR3 DNA follows: TGTGCCAGCAAGTGGAGGGGTTTGGGCACTGAAGCTTTCTTT.

The rearrangement uses TRBV2 and TRBJ2-3; 14 bases fit TRBD2. J was trimmed by 4 bases and V by 7 bases; bases with no gene match: 10. This CDR3 spans 17 amino acids. Germline V gene data show CDR1 as SNHLY and CDR2 as FYNNEI. The CDR3 DNA sequence: TGTGCCAGCAATTCGGGGACTAGCGGGAGACAAGCAGATACGCAGTATTTT. Its protein is CASNSGTSGRQADTQYF.

This clonotype was counted ten times or more. The chain has TRBV2 and TRBJ2-7; 7 nucleotides line up with TRBD1. V was pared by 8 bases and J by 4 bases, with 5 bases of the junction left unmatched. In germline, CDR1 is SNHLY, CDR2 FYNNEI. The CDR3 is 12 amino acids. The CDR3 reads CASGQALYEQYF. The CDR3 nucleotides are TGTGCCAGCGGACAGGCGTTGTACGAGCAGTACTTC.